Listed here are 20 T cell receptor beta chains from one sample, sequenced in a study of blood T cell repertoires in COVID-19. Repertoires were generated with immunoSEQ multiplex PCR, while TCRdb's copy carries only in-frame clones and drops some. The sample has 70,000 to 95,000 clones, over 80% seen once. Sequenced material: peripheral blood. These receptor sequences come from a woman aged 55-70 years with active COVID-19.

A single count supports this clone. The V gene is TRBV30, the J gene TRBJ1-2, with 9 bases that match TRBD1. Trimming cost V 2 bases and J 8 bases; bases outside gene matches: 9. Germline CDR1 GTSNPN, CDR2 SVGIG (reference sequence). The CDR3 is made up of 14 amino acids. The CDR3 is CAWSPRDRALGYTF. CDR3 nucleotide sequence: TGTGCCTGGAGTCCCCGGGACAGGGCTCTCGGCTACACCTTC.

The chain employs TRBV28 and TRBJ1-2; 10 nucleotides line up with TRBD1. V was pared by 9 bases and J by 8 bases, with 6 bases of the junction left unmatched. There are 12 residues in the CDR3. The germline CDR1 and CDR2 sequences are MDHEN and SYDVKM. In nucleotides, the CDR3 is TGTGCCAGTCGGACAGGGGGAGAGGGCTACACCTTC. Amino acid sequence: CASRTGGEGYTF.

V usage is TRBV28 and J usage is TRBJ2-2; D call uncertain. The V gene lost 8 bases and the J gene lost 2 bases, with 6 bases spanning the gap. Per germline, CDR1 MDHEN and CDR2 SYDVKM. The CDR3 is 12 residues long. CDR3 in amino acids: CASPRNTGELFF. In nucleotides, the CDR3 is TGTGCCAGCCCCAGAAACACCGGGGAGCTGTTTTTT.

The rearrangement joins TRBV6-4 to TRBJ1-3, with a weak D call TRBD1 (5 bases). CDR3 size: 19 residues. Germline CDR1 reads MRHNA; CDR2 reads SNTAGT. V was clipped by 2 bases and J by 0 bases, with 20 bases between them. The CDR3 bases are TGTGCCAGCAGTGACGCCCCCTGGACGACAGCACCCTCTGGAAACACCATATATTTT. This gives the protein CASSDAPWTTAPSGNTIYF.

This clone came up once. CDR3 loop: CASRAMAITDTQYF. CDR3 DNA: TGTGCCAGCAGAGCGATGGCGATCACAGATACGCAGTATTTT. J is TRBJ2-3 and V is TRBV2; no clear D. The CDR3 has 14 residues. V lost 6 bases and J lost 2, with 12 bases in between. Germline V gene lookup returns CDR1 SNHLY and CDR2 FYNNEI.

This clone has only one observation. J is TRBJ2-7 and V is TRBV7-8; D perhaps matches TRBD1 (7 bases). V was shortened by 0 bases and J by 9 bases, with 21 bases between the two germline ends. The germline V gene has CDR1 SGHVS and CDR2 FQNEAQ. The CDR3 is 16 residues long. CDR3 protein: CASSLAEGQSLRGQYF. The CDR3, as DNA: TGTGCCAGCAGCTTAGCGGAGGGACAGTCCCTACGAGGGCAGTACTTC. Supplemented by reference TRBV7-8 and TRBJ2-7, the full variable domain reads GAGVSQSPRYKVAKRGQDVALRCDPISGHVSLFWYQQALGQGPEFLTYFQNEAQLDKSGLPSDRFFAERPEGSVSTLKIQRTQQEDSAVYLCASSLAEGQSLRGQYFGPGTRLTVT.

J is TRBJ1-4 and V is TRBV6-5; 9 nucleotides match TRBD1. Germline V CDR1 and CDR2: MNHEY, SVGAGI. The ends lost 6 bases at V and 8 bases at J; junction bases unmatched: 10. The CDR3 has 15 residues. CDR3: CASRTRTGDKEKLFF. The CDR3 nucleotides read TGTGCCAGCAGAACCCGGACAGGGGATAAGGAAAAACTGTTTTTT.

The CDR3 sequence: CASSLGVTRGRNEQFF. The CDR3 DNA follows: TGTGCCAGCAGCTTGGGTGTGACTAGGGGTCGAAATGAGCAGTTCTTC. This rearrangement joins TRBV5-4 to TRBJ2-1; possible D gene TRBD2, 6 bases. Per germline, CDR1 SGHNT and CDR2 YYREEE (reference sequence). The CDR3 totals 16 residues. V dropped 0 bases and J dropped 7 bases, with 17 bases sitting between them.

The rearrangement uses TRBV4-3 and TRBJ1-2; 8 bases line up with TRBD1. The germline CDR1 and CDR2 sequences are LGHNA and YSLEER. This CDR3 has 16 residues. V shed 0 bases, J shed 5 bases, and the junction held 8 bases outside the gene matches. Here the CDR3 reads CASSQDPRQGIYGYTF. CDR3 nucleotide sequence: TGCGCCAGCAGCCAAGATCCGAGACAGGGGATATATGGCTACACCTTC.

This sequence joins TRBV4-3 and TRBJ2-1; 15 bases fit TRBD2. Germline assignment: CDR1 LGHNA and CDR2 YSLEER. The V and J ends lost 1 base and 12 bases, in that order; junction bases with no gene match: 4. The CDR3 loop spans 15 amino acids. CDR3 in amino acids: CASSQGGLAGGRQFF. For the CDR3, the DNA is TGCGCCAGCAGCCAAGGCGGACTAGCGGGGGGGCGGCAGTTCTTC.

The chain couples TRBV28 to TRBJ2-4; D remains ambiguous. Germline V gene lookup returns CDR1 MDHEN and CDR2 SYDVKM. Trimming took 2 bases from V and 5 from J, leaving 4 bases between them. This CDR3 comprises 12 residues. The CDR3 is CASSLRENIQYF. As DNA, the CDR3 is TGTGCCAGCAGTTTACGGGAAAACATTCAGTACTTC.

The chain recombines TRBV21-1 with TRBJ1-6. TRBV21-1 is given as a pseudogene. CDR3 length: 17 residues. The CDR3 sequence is CASSKGLGGSYNSPLHF. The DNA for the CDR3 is TGTGCCAGCAGCAAGGGGCTAGGAGGGTCCTATAATTCACCCCTCCACTTT.

CDR3 sequence (DNA): TGTGCCAGCTCACCCGACACCTCGAACACTGAAGCTTTCTTT. Its protein is CASSPDTSNTEAFF. This chain uses TRBV18 with TRBJ1-1; unclear D gene. In germline, CDR1 is KGHSH, CDR2 LQKENI. The CDR3 runs 14 residues. Trimming pared 3 bases from V and 1 base from J, leaving 9 bases between.

CDR3 in DNA: TGTGCCACCAGTGACCCGACAGGGAAAGAGACCCAGTACTTC. Its translation: CATSDPTGKETQYF. The chain uses TRBV24-1 and TRBJ2-5; TRBD1 aligns across 7 bases. CDR3 length equals 14 residues. The J segment lost 3 bases and the V segment lost 4 bases, leaving 4 bases of the junction unmatched. In germline, CDR1 is KGHDR, CDR2 SFDVKD.

The CDR3 DNA follows: TGTGCCAGCAGTTTCAGGATCTCCTATGGCTACACCTTC. It codes for CASSFRISYGYTF. The chain employs TRBV27 and TRBJ1-2; D not resolved. The V and J ends lost 3 bases and 4 bases respectively, with 9 bases between them. CDR1 is MNHEY and CDR2 is SMNVEV in the germline V gene (reference sequence). This CDR3 is built from 13 residues.

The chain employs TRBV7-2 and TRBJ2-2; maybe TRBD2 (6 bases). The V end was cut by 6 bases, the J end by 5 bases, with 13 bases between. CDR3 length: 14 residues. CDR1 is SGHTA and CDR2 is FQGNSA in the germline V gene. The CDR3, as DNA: TGTGCCAGCAGTCCCGGGACTTGGACCGGGGAGCTGTTTTTT. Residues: CASSPGTWTGELFF.

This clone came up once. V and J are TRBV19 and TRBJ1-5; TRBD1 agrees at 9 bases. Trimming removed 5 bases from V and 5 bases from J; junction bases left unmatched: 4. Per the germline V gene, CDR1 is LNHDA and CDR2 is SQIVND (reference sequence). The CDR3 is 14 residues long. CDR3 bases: TGTGCCAGTAGTGAACAGGGGGCAGATCAGCCCCAGCATTTT. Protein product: CASSEQGADQPQHF.

Here the CDR3 reads CASSLSVTGSYNEQFF. For the CDR3, the DNA is TGTGCCAGCAGCTTAAGTGTGACAGGGTCCTACAATGAGCAGTTCTTC. V gene TRBV7-2 combines with J gene TRBJ2-1; 7 bases map to TRBD1. The germline V gene has CDR1 SGHTA and CDR2 FQGNSA. J gave up 1 base and V 2 bases, and 5 bases lay outside the gene matches. There are 16 residues in the CDR3. Variable domain in full (rest from reference TRBV7-2 and TRBJ2-1): GAGVSQSPSNKVTEKGKDVELRCDPISGHTALYWYRQSLGQGLEFLIYFQGNSAPDKSGLPSDRFSAERTGGSVSTLTIQRTQQEDSAVYLCASSLSVTGSYNEQFFGPGTRLTVL.

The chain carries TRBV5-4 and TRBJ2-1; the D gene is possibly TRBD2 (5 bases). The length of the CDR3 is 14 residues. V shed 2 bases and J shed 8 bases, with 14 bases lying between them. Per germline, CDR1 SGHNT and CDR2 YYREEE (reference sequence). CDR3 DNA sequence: TGTGCCAGCAGCTTTGTTGTCGGGAAGGATGAGCAGTTCTTC. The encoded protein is CASSFVVGKDEQFF.

This CDR3 reads CASSLGRDNEQFF. As DNA, the CDR3 is TGCGCCAGCAGCTTGGGGCGGGACAATGAGCAGTTCTTC. The V and J genes are TRBV5-1 and TRBJ2-1, with D perhaps TRBD2 (5 bases). The CDR3 extends over 13 amino acids. With 0 bases removed from V and 5 bases from J, the gap between germline ends came to 6 bases. Germline V lookup: CDR1 SGHRS, CDR2 YFSETQ.